This section outlines one T cell receptor (beta chain) sequence together with its context. Its antigen is not known. In making TCR beta libraries, quantitative 5'-RACE with molecular barcodes was used. TCRdb independently ran MiXCR on the 5' RACE reads; one entry per CDR3 protein. The sample has roughly 200,000 distinct CDR3 sequences, 25% to 30% seen once. This sample was taken from a study of CD8 T cells in ankylosing spondylitis. The CDR3 totals 14 residues. CDR1 and CDR2 (germline): SGHAT, FQNNGV. Trimming removed 4 bases from V and 6 bases from J, with 12 bases in between. General study results and limits: Blood from ankylosing spondylitis patients appeared to carry a characteristic roughly 8-variant TCR beta motif. Earlier reports found some motif variants in synovial fluid and blood in reactive arthritis. There was reportedly significant enrichment of clones that were disease-linked in matched ankylosing spondylitis synovial fluid.

This TCR was recovered from a male donor with ankylosing spondylitis or in good health (not recorded which). The chain couples TRBV11-2 to TRBJ2-2; possible D gene TRBD2, 5 bases. Sequencing used blood, either unsorted or a sorted T cell fraction (not recorded which). The CDR3 region is CASSSPRRAGELFF. The DNA for the CDR3 is TGTGCCAGCAGCTCCCCTCGGCGGGCCGGGGAGCTGTTTTTT. The variable domain in full, with the rest retrieved from reference TRBV11-2 and TRBJ2-2, is EAGVAQSPRYKIIEKRQSVAFWCNPISGHATLYWYQQILGQGPKLLIQFQNNGVVDDSQLPKDRFSAERLKGVDSTLKIQPAKLEDSAVYLCASSSPRRAGELFFGEGSRLTVL.